This T cell receptor beta chain comes out of a study of CD8+CD57+ T cells in acquired aplastic anemia. Sequencing involved patients with CD8+CD57+ cell expansion previously shown by flow cytometry. Patients uniformly had severe acquired aplastic anemia. The CDR3 consists of 14 residues. Per germline, CDR1 SGHRS and CDR2 YFSETQ. Trimming pared 0 bases from V and 1 base from J, leaving 8 bases between. Turning to this clonotype: Its specificity is unknown.

TCR beta VDJ and CDR3 were profiled, and genomic DNA was the template. TCRdb recomputed calls from the reads with MiXCR, one row per CDR3 protein. This table holds 150,000 to 200,000 distinct CDR3 sequences, 65% to 75% found once. Study results and caveats: Patients and controls had CD8+ Simpson's diversity values that were not significantly distinct.

This chain links TRBV5-1 with TRBJ2-7; D may be TRBD2 (6 bases). This sequence originates from a human donor with aplastic anemia. Sequenced material: sorted CD4+, CD8+, or CD8+CD57+ T cells (not recorded which) from PBMCs. The CDR3 sequence is CASSLEGTSYEQYF. The DNA of the CDR3 is TGCGCCAGCAGCTTGGAAGGGACTTCCTACGAGCAGTACTTC.